This TCR beta chain was observed in a study of T cells after yellow fever vaccination. Looking at the study overall: The authors prepared low-cell-number fractions using SMART-Seq v4 Ultra Low Input. Study-wide findings and caveats: Relatively few clonotypes were ones that appeared in both CD4 and CD8 compartments. Peaking on day 5 versus 15, the secondary response was faster but weaker.

MiXCR, applied by TCRdb to the 5' RACE reads, yields one record per CDR3 protein. The sample lists roughly 400,000 distinct CDR3 sequences, approximately 19% seen once, with about 18% in the top ten. Germline V lookup: CDR1 GTSNPN, CDR2 SVGIG (reference sequence). The CDR3 contains 14 residues. V lost 4 bases and J 3 bases, leaving 15 bases between the germline ends. This clonotype was observed a few times. Its antigen is unknown. The sequence was collected from a man aged 18-30 years who received the YFV17D yellow fever vaccine. This chain connects TRBV30 to TRBJ1-2, with D hard to call. Source: PBMCs, taken before the yellow fever booster vaccination. As DNA, the CDR3 is TGTGCCTGGAAGCGCTCCCTACTTGACTATGGCTACACCTTC. Residues: CAWKRSLLDYGYTF.